Following are 18 T cell receptor beta chains from one sample sequenced in a study of cytomegalovirus exposure and HLA in healthy donors. The PCR ran on 60 Vbeta and 13 Jbeta primers. The repertoire was sequenced with immunoSEQ multiplex PCR; TCRdb's copy has only in-frame clones and lacks some. The sample records approximately 140,000 clones, 60% to 85% being singletons. Sequenced material: PBMCs. Receptors were obtained from a man aged 18 to 30 in good health and CMV-seronegative.

This chain connects TRBV15 to TRBJ2-3; TRBD2 agrees at 8 bases. V shed 2 bases and J 1 base; nucleotides not matched to a gene: 2. The CDR3 has 15 residues. Germline loops: CDR1 LNHNV, CDR2 YYDKDF (reference sequence). DNA of the CDR3: TGTGCCACCAGCAGACTTAGCGGGGGCACAGATACGCAGTATTTT. It yields the protein CATSRLSGGTDTQYF.

V gene TRBV27 combines with J gene TRBJ1-1; TRBD1 aligns across 9 bases. Germline V gives CDR1 MNHEY, CDR2 SMNVEV (reference sequence). This CDR3 comprises 16 residues. V dropped 5 bases and J dropped 0; count of bases not matched to a gene: 7. CDR3 sequence: CASSPWTGALNTEAFF. DNA of the CDR3: TGTGCCAGCAGTCCCTGGACAGGGGCCCTGAACACTGAAGCTTTCTTT.

The chain uses TRBV28 and TRBJ2-3; 7 positions agree with TRBD2. CDR3 length: 15 residues. The germline V gene encodes CDR1 MDHEN and CDR2 SYDVKM. V dropped 5 bases and J dropped 1; count of bases not matched to a gene: 6. The CDR3 here is CASSAAGLGTDTQYF. The CDR3 DNA reads TGTGCCAGCAGTGCAGCGGGATTGGGCACAGATACGCAGTATTTT. Drawing the rest from reference TRBV28 and TRBJ2-3, the complete variable domain is DVKVTQSSRYLVKRTGEKVFLECVQDMDHENMFWYRQDPGLGLRLIYFSYDVKMKEKGDIPEGYSVSREKKERFSLILESASTNQTSMYLCASSAAGLGTDTQYFGPGTRLTVL.

Here the CDR3 DNA reads TGTGCCAGCAGTGAAACCGGGAAGGGGAGGGGCAATCAGCCCCAGCATTTT. Its translation: CASSETGKGRGNQPQHF. The J gene is TRBJ1-5, the V gene TRBV6-1, with D possibly being TRBD1 (5 bases). V was pared by 2 bases and J by 2 bases, with 16 bases between. Germline assignment: CDR1 MNHNS and CDR2 SASEGT. This CDR3 region has 17 residues.

The chain recombines TRBV12-5 with TRBJ2-7; D might be TRBD1 (6 bases). The V end lost 4 bases, the J end lost 0 bases, and 13 bases lay between the germline ends. This CDR3 region has 15 residues. The V gene's germline CDR1 is LGHNT and CDR2 FRNRAP. The CDR3, as DNA: TGTGCTAGTGGTTCTGGGGGCCGGGGCTCCTACGAGCAGTACTTC. Its protein product is CASGSGGRGSYEQYF.

This CDR3 reads CASSPLEGQIYEQYF. The CDR3 region has the DNA TGTGCCAGCAGTCCTCTTGAGGGACAGATATACGAGCAGTACTTC. The chain links TRBV5-4 to TRBJ2-5; 7 nucleotides match TRBD1. The end of the DNA fits TRBJ2-7 better, so the J call may be wrong. The CDR3 runs to 15 residues. CDR1 and CDR2 from the germline V gene are SGHNT and YYREEE (reference sequence).

The chain is built from TRBV14 and TRBJ2-3; 7 bases match TRBD2. The germline V gene has CDR1 SGHDN and CDR2 FVKESK. The V gene end was trimmed by 3 bases and the J gene end by 0 bases; junction bases not matched to a gene: 6. The CDR3 loop spans 16 amino acids. The CDR3 DNA follows: TGTGCCAGCAGCCAGGCGGGACTATATAGCACAGATACGCAGTATTTT. It translates to CASSQAGLYSTDTQYF.

This clone was recorded a few times. The rearrangement uses TRBV7-8 and TRBJ2-1, with 7 bases lining up with TRBD2. Trimming at V came to 1 base and at J to 12 bases, leaving 18 bases not matched to a gene. Germline CDR1 reads SGHVS; CDR2 reads FQNEAQ. The CDR3 loop spans 17 amino acids. CDR3: CASSLGLGAGVSIWQFF. The CDR3 bases are TGTGCCAGCAGCTTAGGGTTAGGCGCGGGAGTCTCAATTTGGCAGTTCTTC.

The chain recombines TRBV27 with TRBJ1-2, with 9 bases fitting TRBD1. CDR1 is MNHEY, CDR2 SMNVEV, per germline (reference sequence). Trimming removed 7 bases from V and 0 bases from J; junction bases left unmatched: 12. The CDR3 has 17 residues. The CDR3 coding sequence is TGTGCCAGCACCTCCGGACAGGGGCCCGTTACTAACTATGGCTACACCTTC. Protein: CASTSGQGPVTNYGYTF.

The chain links TRBV6-7 to TRBJ1-1; D is unclear. TRBV6-7 is reported as an ORF; its role is uncertain. Trimming took 3 bases from V and 14 from J, leaving 13 bases between them. The CDR3 totals 11 residues. Here the CDR3 DNA reads TGTGCCAGCAGTTATTTCGGGGTTCAGTTCTTT. It specifies CASSYFGVQFF.

The chain joins TRBV4-1 to TRBJ1-1, with TRBD1 identical over 8 bases. Unmatched junction bases numbered 5, after V lost 6 bases and J lost 5 bases. This CDR3 has 13 amino acids. CDR1 is MGHRA, CDR2 YSYEKL, per germline. CDR3 sequence (DNA): TGCGCCAGCAGGCCCAGACAGGGGACTGAAGCTTTCTTT. Protein sequence: CASRPRQGTEAFF.

The genes are TRBV5-4 and TRBJ2-2; a weak D match, TRBD2 (6 bases). The V end was cut by 2 bases, the J end by 4 bases, with 24 bases between. Germline V gene sequence: CDR1 SGHNT, CDR2 YYREEE (reference sequence). This CDR3 is 19 amino acids long. The CDR3 nucleotides are TGTGCCAGCAGCTTCAGCATGGCTAGCGTCCGACGGGGCACCGGGGAGCTGTTTTTT. Protein sequence: CASSFSMASVRRGTGELFF.

This rearrangement joins TRBV19 to TRBJ2-2; D unclear. The CDR3 spans 14 residues. V was shortened by 4 bases and J by 2 bases, with 8 bases between the two germline ends. Germline CDR1 LNHDA, CDR2 SQIVND (reference sequence). This CDR3 is CASSTGSNTGELFF. The CDR3 DNA reads as TGTGCCAGTAGTACAGGATCTAACACCGGGGAGCTGTTTTTT.

CDR3: CASMGLRETQYF. The CDR3 DNA reads as TGTGCCAGCATGGGGCTCCGAGAGACCCAGTACTTC. V is TRBV6-5 and J is TRBJ2-5, with D perhaps TRBD1 (5 bases). Germline V gene data show CDR1 as MNHEY and CDR2 as SVGAGI. Trimming left V 7 bases short and J 4 bases short, with 10 bases between. This CDR3 spans 12 amino acids.

The J gene is TRBJ2-3, the V gene TRBV30; 10 nucleotides line up with TRBD1. Germline loops: CDR1 GTSNPN, CDR2 SVGIG (reference sequence). The CDR3 length is 17 residues. With V trimmed by 2 bases and J by 1 base, 9 bases remained unmatched. The CDR3 sequence is CAWSRQGARVRTDTQYF. The CDR3 DNA reads as TGTGCCTGGAGTAGACAGGGGGCGCGTGTCCGCACAGATACGCAGTATTTT.

V usage is TRBV7-9 and J usage is TRBJ2-7, with a tentative D call TRBD2 (6 bases). CDR3 length: 15 amino acids. The V and J ends lost 1 base and 8 bases respectively, with 18 bases between them. From germline, CDR1 is SEHNR and CDR2 FQNEAQ (reference sequence). The CDR3 DNA is TGTGCCAGCAGCTTAGAGGTAGCGGCTTACGGGCAGCAGTACTTC. This codes for CASSLEVAAYGQQYF. The entire variable domain, with the rest obtained from reference TRBV7-9 and TRBJ2-7, is as follows: DTGVSQNPRHKITKRGQNVTFRCDPISEHNRLYWYRQTLGQGPEFLTYFQNEAQLEKSRLLSDRFSAERPKGSFSTLEIQRTEQGDSAMYLCASSLEVAAYGQQYFGPGTRLTVT.

In DNA form, the CDR3 reads TGTGCCAGCAGCTCCCTCGACGAGCAGTACTTC. Translated, it gives CASSSLDEQYF. The V gene is TRBV5-6, the J gene TRBJ2-7, with D hard to call. The germline gives CDR1 SGHDT, CDR2 YYEEEE. The length of the CDR3 is 11 residues. V lost 3 bases and J lost 5, with 6 bases in between.

This clone was seen only once. V gene TRBV7-2 combines with J gene TRBJ1-1; the match to TRBD1 covers 9 bases. The CDR3 covers 15 residues. Unmatched junction bases numbered 10, after V lost 4 bases and J lost 7 bases. Germline V CDR1 and CDR2: SGHTA, FQGNSA. CDR3 nucleotide sequence: TGTGCCAGCAGCTGGGGACCACAGGGGGCCTTTGAAGCTTTCTTT. Encoded protein: CASSWGPQGAFEAFF. The full variable domain, rest sourced from reference TRBV7-2 and TRBJ1-1, is GAGVSQSPSNKVTEKGKDVELRCDPISGHTALYWYRQSLGQGLEFLIYFQGNSAPDKSGLPSDRFSAERTGGSVSTLTIQRTQQEDSAVYLCASSWGPQGAFEAFFGQGTRLTVV.